The 8 T cell receptor beta chains given below trace back to one sample, sequenced in a study of OX40 agonist ivuxolimab in advanced cancers. Generated by immunoSEQ multiplex PCR, the TCRdb table keeps only in-frame clones and is missing some. Here the sample spans fewer than 55,000 clones, around 86% being singletons. Sequencing used CD4+ or CD8+ T cells sorted from blood, obtained in a trial of the OX40 agonist ivuxolimab. The source is an adult with an advanced solid tumor such as melanoma, head and neck, liver or kidney cancer.

The chain combines TRBV18 with TRBJ2-7; TRBD1 matches 9 bases. V gave up 5 bases and J gave up 0 bases; unmatched junction bases: 11. Looked up from germline, CDR1 is KGHSH and CDR2 is LQKENI. The CDR3 consists of 17 residues. CDR3 nucleotide sequence: TGTGCCAGCTCATCCAACCGCGGACAGGGGAGCTCCTACGAGCAGTACTTC. This sequence encodes CASSSNRGQGSSYEQYF.

This clone came up a few times. This chain links TRBV27 with TRBJ1-6; tentative D call: TRBD1 (5 bases). With 4 bases removed from V and 6 bases from J, the gap between germline ends came to 7 bases. Germline-derived CDR1 and CDR2 are MNHEY and SMNVEV (reference sequence). The CDR3 totals 13 residues. For the CDR3, the DNA is TGTGCCAGCAGTTGGGGGGTTAATTCACCCCTCCACTTT. It yields the protein CASSWGVNSPLHF.

The chain carries TRBV18 and TRBJ2-1; TRBD1 matches 7 bases. With 0 bases clipped from V and 5 bases from J, the junction kept 4 bases outside the gene matches. CDR1 and CDR2 (germline): KGHSH, LQKENI. The CDR3 has 15 residues. The CDR3 region is CASSPPRGQNNEQFF. The DNA for the CDR3 is TGTGCCAGCTCACCACCGAGGGGACAGAACAATGAGCAGTTCTTC. The variable domain in full, with the rest retrieved from reference TRBV18 and TRBJ2-1, is NAGVMQNPRHLVRRRGQEARLRCSPMKGHSHVYWYRQLPEEGLKFMVYLQKENIIDESGMPKERFSAEFPKEGPSILRIQQVVRGDSAAYFCASSPPRGQNNEQFFGPGTRLTVL.

This clone occurred a few times. This sequence joins TRBV27 and TRBJ2-1, with TRBD2 identical over 14 bases. The CDR3 is 16 amino acids. Trimming cost V 0 bases and J 10 bases; bases outside gene matches: 5. Germline assignment: CDR1 MNHEY and CDR2 SMNVEV (reference sequence). The CDR3 loop reads CASSLSTSGGAREQFF. The CDR3 nucleotides are TGTGCCAGCAGTTTATCGACTAGCGGGGGGGCCCGGGAGCAGTTCTTC.

The CDR3 DNA reads as TGTGCCAGCAGCCGGTCAAATAGTGGTCAGCCCCAGCATTTT. It codes for CASSRSNSGQPQHF. The chain couples TRBV16 to TRBJ1-5; D remains unclear. CDR3 size: 14 residues. Trimming shortened V by 4 bases and J by 6 bases, and 13 bases separated the two germline ends. Germline V gene data show CDR1 as KGHSY and CDR2 as FQNENV.

This chain uses TRBV19 with TRBJ2-3; 7 bases fit TRBD2. Germline CDR1 reads LNHDA; CDR2 reads SQIVND (reference sequence). The CDR3 consists of 14 residues. Trimming at V came to 4 bases and at J to 1 base, leaving 2 bases not matched to a gene. The CDR3 DNA reads TGTGCCAGTAGTAATGCGGGGGGCACAGATACGCAGTATTTT. This codes for CASSNAGGTDTQYF.

The V gene is TRBV5-1, the J gene TRBJ1-1, with 8 positions matching TRBD1. CDR1 is SGHRS and CDR2 is YFSETQ in the germline V gene. This CDR3 region has 16 residues. With 4 bases clipped from V and 11 bases from J, the junction kept 19 bases outside the gene matches. DNA for the CDR3: TGCGCCAGCAGCCCTCAGGCCGGGACAGGCCTTTCGAGGGCTTTCTTT. Translating gives CASSPQAGTGLSRAFF. The full variable domain, in which reference TRBV5-1 and TRBJ1-1 provide the parts outside the CDR3, is KAGVTQTPRYLIKTRGQQVTLSCSPISGHRSVSWYQQTPGQGLQFLFEYFSETQRNKGNFPGRFSGRQFSNSRSEMNVSTLELGDSALYLCASSPQAGTGLSRAFFGQGTRLTVV.

Turning to this clone: At one of its ends the junction is not consistent with the germline gene, which may arise from a read error. The genes are TRBV2 and TRBJ2-1; 12 bases map to TRBD2. The CDR3 runs to 14 residues. CDR1 and CDR2 from the germline V gene are SNHLY and FYNNEI. CDR3 region: CASNPSGRAGVSLF. CDR3 coding DNA: TGTGCCAGCAACCCTAGCGGGAGGGCCGGGGTGTCCCTCTTC.